This T cell receptor beta chain was sequenced in a study of cytomegalovirus exposure and HLA in healthy donors. Study results and caveats: The study assumed roughly uniform donor sequencing depth for presence/absence analyses. There were some public TCRs occurring in many donors, but most TCR sequences were rare.

It was with 60 Vbeta and 13 Jbeta primers that the PCR ran. Profiled with immunoSEQ multiplex PCR; TCRdb holds only in-frame clones, not every one. The top ten clones hold 2% to 2.5% of a sample with 120,000 or so clones, around 86% of them seen once. The CDR3 runs 15 residues. J was trimmed by 1 base and V by 7 bases; bases with no gene match: 6. Germline assignment: CDR1 SGHRS and CDR2 YFSETQ. This clone was recorded a few times. Its specificity is not known. The V and J genes are TRBV5-1 and TRBJ2-2, with 8 bases aligning to TRBD2. The source of this sequence is a man aged 25-45 years in good health and CMV-seronegative. The specimen sequenced was PBMCs. This CDR3 reads CASGLSGGNTGELFF. The CDR3, as DNA: TGCGCCAGCGGATTAAGCGGGGGGAACACCGGGGAGCTGTTTTTT.